This T cell receptor beta chain came from a study of control samples from healthy donors and cancer patients. TCRdb keeps only in-frame clones here, not all; method: immunoSEQ multiplex PCR. Of some 94,000 clones listed, approximately 90% were seen once; the top ten hold 0.95% to 1.5%. This CDR3 is 13 amino acids long. The germline V and J ends were trimmed by 5 bases and 6 bases, with 14 bases remaining between them. CDR1 KGHSH and CDR2 LQKENI come from the germline V gene. The chain uses TRBV18 and TRBJ2-7, with a possible D match to TRBD1 (5 bases). The sequencing sample was made of blood. This TCR was sampled from a woman aged 50 to 60 in good health. CDR3 in amino acids: CASSYGRVGEQYF. The CDR3 DNA reads as TGTGCCAGCTCATACGGCAGGGTGGGCGAGCAGTACTTC.